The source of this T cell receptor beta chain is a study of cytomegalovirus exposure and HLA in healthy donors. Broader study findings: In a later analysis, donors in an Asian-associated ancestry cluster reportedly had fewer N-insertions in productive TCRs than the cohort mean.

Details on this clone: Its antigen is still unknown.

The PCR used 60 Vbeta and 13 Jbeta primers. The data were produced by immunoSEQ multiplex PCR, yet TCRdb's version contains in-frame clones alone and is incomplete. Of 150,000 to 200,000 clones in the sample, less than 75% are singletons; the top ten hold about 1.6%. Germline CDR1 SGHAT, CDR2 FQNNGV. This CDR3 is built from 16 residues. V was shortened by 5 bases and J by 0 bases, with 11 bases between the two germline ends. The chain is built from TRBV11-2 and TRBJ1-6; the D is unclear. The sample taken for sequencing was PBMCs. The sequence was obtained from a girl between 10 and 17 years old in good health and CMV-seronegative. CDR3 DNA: TGTGCCAGCAGCATATACAGAAGCTCCTATAATTCACCCCTCCACTTT. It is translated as CASSIYRSSYNSPLHF.